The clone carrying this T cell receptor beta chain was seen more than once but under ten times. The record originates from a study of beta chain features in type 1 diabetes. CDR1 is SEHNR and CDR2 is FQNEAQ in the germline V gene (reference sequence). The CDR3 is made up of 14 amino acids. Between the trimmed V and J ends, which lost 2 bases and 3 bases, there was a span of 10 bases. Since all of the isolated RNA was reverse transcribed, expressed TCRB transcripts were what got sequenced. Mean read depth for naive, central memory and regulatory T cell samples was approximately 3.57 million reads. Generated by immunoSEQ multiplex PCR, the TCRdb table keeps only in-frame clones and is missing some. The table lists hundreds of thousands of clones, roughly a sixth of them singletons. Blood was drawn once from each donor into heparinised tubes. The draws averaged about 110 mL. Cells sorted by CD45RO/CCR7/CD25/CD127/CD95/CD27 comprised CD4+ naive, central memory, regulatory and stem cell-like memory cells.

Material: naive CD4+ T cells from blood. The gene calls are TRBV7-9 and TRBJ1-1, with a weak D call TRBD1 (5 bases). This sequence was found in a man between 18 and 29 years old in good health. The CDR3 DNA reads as TGTGCCAGCAGCTTAACCACGGGGGACACTGAAGCTTTCTTT. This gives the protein CASSLTTGDTEAFF. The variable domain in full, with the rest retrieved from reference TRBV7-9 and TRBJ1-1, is DTGVSQNPRHKITKRGQNVTFRCDPISEHNRLYWYRQTLGQGPEFLTYFQNEAQLEKSRLLSDRFSAERPKGSFSTLEIQRTEQGDSAMYLCASSLTTGDTEAFFGQGTRLTVV.